This note documents a single T cell receptor beta chain sequence. These data are taken from a study of blood T cell repertoires in COVID-19. Turning to the study itself: Sources were T cells, B-cell-depleted T cells, or PBMCs; the material itself was cDNA or gDNA.

Per the original data handling: Amplifying reference gene primers gave estimates of nucleated cell counts. The repertoire was sequenced with immunoSEQ multiplex PCR; TCRdb's copy has only in-frame clones and lacks some. Clone size and the V and J calls come from that table; the DNA yielded D and trimming. The repertoire includes fewer than 700,000 clones, approximately 91% of them detected once, and 7.8% sits in the top ten. CDR1 WSHSY and CDR2 SAAADI come from the germline V gene. CDR3 length: 13 residues. V gave up 0 bases and J gave up 6 bases, with 6 bases separating them. Seattle's enrolled individuals joined amid active infection and were then monitored longitudinally.

The receptor was derived from a woman aged 50 to 60 with COVID-19, enrolled during active disease. Input material: peripheral blood. The genes are TRBV10-2 and TRBJ2-4; D not resolved. The DNA for the CDR3 is TGCGCCAGCAGTGAGTCGTCTCTAAACATTCAGTACTTC. Amino acids: CASSESSLNIQYF.